The next 9 T cell receptor beta chains were all read from a single sample in a study of shared clonotypes between healthy human individuals. Method: immunoSEQ multiplex PCR; TCRdb's copy keeps in-frame clones and lacks some. The table lists about 2 million clones, roughly 94% of them singletons. Sequencing was carried out using naive CD4+ T cells sorted from blood. Noted subset: CD45RA+ positively selected. The receptors shown here come from a man younger than 35 in good health.

The chain recombines TRBV9 with TRBJ2-7; no firm D call. This CDR3 has 14 amino acids. CDR1 is SGDLS, CDR2 YYNGEE, per germline. Trimming left V 0 bases short and J 9 bases short, with 16 bases between. The CDR3 nucleotides are TGTGCCAGCAGCGTAGGCCCTGAGGCCACGGGGCAGTACTTC. Translating gives CASSVGPEATGQYF.

The rearrangement joins TRBV9 to TRBJ1-2; D is uncertain. The length of the CDR3 is 11 residues. In germline, CDR1 is SGDLS, CDR2 YYNGEE. The ends were cut back, 0 bases at V and 10 bases at J, with 7 bases in the middle. CDR3 residues: CASSVASNYTF. Written as DNA, the CDR3 is TGTGCCAGCAGCGTAGCGTCAAACTACACCTTC.

The chain combines TRBV4-1 with TRBJ2-7; 12 nucleotides match TRBD2. The CDR3 totals 17 residues. Germline CDR1 MGHRA, CDR2 YSYEKL. J lost 5 bases, V lost 3 bases, and 11 bases had no gene match. The CDR3 is CASSHFRTSGIFNEQYF. The DNA of the CDR3 is TGCGCCAGCAGCCACTTTAGGACTAGCGGGATCTTTAACGAGCAGTACTTC.

The rearrangement uses TRBV9 and TRBJ1-5, with D tentatively TRBD1 (5 bases). Trimming pared 2 bases from V and 7 bases from J, leaving 13 bases between. In germline, CDR1 is SGDLS, CDR2 YYNGEE. CDR3 length: 14 residues. The CDR3 DNA reads as TGTGCCAGCAGCGTCGACGGGACGGAACAGCCCCAGCATTTT. This encodes CASSVDGTEQPQHF.

V gene TRBV7-9 combines with J gene TRBJ2-7; 8 positions agree with TRBD1. The junction had 7 bases not matched to a gene; V was cut back by 6 bases and J by 6 bases. Looked up from germline, CDR1 is SEHNR and CDR2 is FQNEAQ (reference sequence). The CDR3 runs to 13 residues. CDR3 bases: TGTGCCAGCAGGAGACAGGGGATCGGCGAGCAGTACTTC. This codes for CASRRQGIGEQYF.

The chain employs TRBV5-8 and TRBJ2-4, with 7 positions matching TRBD1. The CDR3 is 16 amino acids. The V segment lost 5 bases and the J segment 0 bases; nucleotides outside the gene matches: 8. CDR1 is SGHTS and CDR2 is YDEGEE in the germline V gene. The CDR3 DNA reads TGTGCCAGCAGTTCCCCGGGACAGCGAGCCAAAAACATTCAGTACTTC. This gives the protein CASSSPGQRAKNIQYF.

This chain links TRBV5-1 with TRBJ1-1; D not certain. The germline CDR1 and CDR2 sequences are SGHRS and YFSETQ. Trimming stripped 4 bases from V and 2 bases from J, with 18 bases between. This CDR3 contains 16 residues. The CDR3 bases are TGCGCCAGCAGCCTGATGGCCGGTACTATTAACACTGAAGCTTTCTTT. It yields the protein CASSLMAGTINTEAFF. The whole variable domain, remainder taken from reference TRBV5-1 and TRBJ1-1, is KAGVTQTPRYLIKTRGQQVTLSCSPISGHRSVSWYQQTPGQGLQFLFEYFSETQRNKGNFPGRFSGRQFSNSRSEMNVSTLELGDSALYLCASSLMAGTINTEAFFGQGTRLTVV.

V is TRBV18 and J is TRBJ2-1; D not certain. This CDR3 is built from 11 residues. CDR1 is KGHSH and CDR2 is LQKENI in the germline V gene. V lost 8 bases and J 7 bases, leaving 9 bases between the germline ends. The CDR3 region is CASLDGNEQFF. CDR3 DNA: TGTGCCAGCCTCGATGGGAATGAGCAGTTCTTC. Variable domain in full (rest from reference TRBV18 and TRBJ2-1): NAGVMQNPRHLVRRRGQEARLRCSPMKGHSHVYWYRQLPEEGLKFMVYLQKENIIDESGMPKERFSAEFPKEGPSILRIQQVVRGDSAAYFCASLDGNEQFFGPGTRLTVL.

The rearrangement joins TRBV18 to TRBJ2-7; 10 bases line up with TRBD1. CDR3 length: 13 residues. Germline lookup yields CDR1 KGHSH and CDR2 LQKENI. The ends lost 6 bases at V and 6 bases at J; junction bases unmatched: 5. The CDR3: CASSLDRGIEQYF. CDR3 bases: TGTGCCAGCTCCCTGGACAGGGGGATCGAGCAGTACTTC. The whole variable domain, remainder taken from reference TRBV18 and TRBJ2-7, is NAGVMQNPRHLVRRRGQEARLRCSPMKGHSHVYWYRQLPEEGLKFMVYLQKENIIDESGMPKERFSAEFPKEGPSILRIQQVVRGDSAAYFCASSLDRGIEQYFGPGTRLTVT.